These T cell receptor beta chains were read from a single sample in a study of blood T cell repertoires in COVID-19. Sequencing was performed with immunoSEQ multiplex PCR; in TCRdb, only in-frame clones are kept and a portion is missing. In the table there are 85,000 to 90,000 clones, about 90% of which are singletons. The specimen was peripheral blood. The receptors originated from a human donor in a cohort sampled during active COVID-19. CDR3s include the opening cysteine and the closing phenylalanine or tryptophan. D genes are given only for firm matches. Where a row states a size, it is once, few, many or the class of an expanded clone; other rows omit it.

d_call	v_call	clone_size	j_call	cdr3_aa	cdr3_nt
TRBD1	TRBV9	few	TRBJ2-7	CASSAGTDTYEQYF	TGTGCCAGCAGCGCTGGGACAGATACCTACGAGCAGTACTTC
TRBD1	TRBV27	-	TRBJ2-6	CASSLSTGSGANVLTF	TGTGCCAGCAGTTTATCGACAGGGTCTGGGGCCAACGTCCTGACTTTC
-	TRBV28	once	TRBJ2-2	CATGRWGKNTGELFF	TGTGCCACGGGCAGGTGGGGCAAGAACACCGGGGAGCTGTTTTTT
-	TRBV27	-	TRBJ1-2	CARAGAYGYTF	TGTGCCAGGGCGGGGGCGTATGGCTACACCTTC
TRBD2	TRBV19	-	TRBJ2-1	CASSSGRLSYNEQFF	TGTGCCAGTAGTAGCGGGAGGCTCTCCTACAATGAGCAGTTCTTC
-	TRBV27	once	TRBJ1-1	CASSLAGDGTEAFF	TGTGCCAGCAGTTTAGCGGGGGACGGTACTGAAGCTTTCTTT
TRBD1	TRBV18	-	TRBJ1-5	CASSPNQGQGDQPQHF	TGTGCCAGCTCACCTAATCAGGGACAGGGGGATCAGCCCCAGCATTTT
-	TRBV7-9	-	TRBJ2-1	CASSLDTGAYNEQFF	TGTGCCAGCAGCTTAGACACCGGGGCCTACAATGAGCAGTTCTTC
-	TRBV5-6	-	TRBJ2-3	CASSSTSTDTQYF	TGTGCCAGCAGCTCTACTAGCACAGATACGCAGTATTTT
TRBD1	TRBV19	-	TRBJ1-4	CASSPKKGTGGREKLFF	TGTGCCAGTAGTCCTAAGAAAGGGACAGGGGGCCGCGAAAAACTGTTTTTT
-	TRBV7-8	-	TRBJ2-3	CASSLEGVRRDTQYF	TGTGCCAGCAGCTTAGAAGGGGTGAGGCGGGATACGCAGTATTTT
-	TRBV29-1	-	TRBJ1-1	CSVHRGSEAFF	TGCAGCGTTCATAGGGGTTCTGAAGCTTTCTTT
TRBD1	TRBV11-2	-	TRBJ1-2	CASSLVGTGGHGYTF	TGTGCCAGCAGCTTAGTAGGAACAGGGGGGCATGGCTACACCTTC
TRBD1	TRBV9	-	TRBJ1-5	CASSVDGTGGQPQHF	TGTGCCAGCAGCGTAGACGGGACAGGGGGCCAGCCCCAGCATTTT
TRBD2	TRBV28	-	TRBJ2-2	CASSTISGYTGELFF	TGTGCCAGCAGTACCATTAGCGGGTACACCGGGGAGCTGTTTTTT
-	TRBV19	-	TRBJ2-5	CASSKRWQETQYF	TGTGCCAGTAGTAAGAGGTGGCAAGAGACCCAGTACTTC
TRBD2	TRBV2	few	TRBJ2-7	CASSETSDHYEQYF	TGTGCCAGCAGTGAAACTAGCGATCACTACGAGCAGTACTTC
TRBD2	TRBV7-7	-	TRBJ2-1	CASSFNPSGGPNEQFF	TGTGCCAGCAGCTTTAACCCTAGCGGGGGCCCCAATGAGCAGTTCTTC
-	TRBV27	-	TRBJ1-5	CASSLRGSNQPQHF	TGTGCCAGCAGTTTAAGGGGGAGCAATCAGCCCCAGCATTTT
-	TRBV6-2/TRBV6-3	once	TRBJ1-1	CASSRREGTNTEAFF	TGTGCCAGCAGCCGCCGTGAAGGGACTAACACTGAAGCTTTCTTT
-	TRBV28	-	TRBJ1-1	CASSLSTPPEAFF	TGTGCCAGCAGTTTATCTACGCCTCCAGAAGCTTTCTTT
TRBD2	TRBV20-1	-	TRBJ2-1	CSASIAGGPYNEQFF	TGCAGTGCTAGTATAGCGGGAGGCCCTTACAATGAGCAGTTCTTC
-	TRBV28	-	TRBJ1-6	CASSSPPGYGYNSPLHF	TGTGCCAGCAGCTCCCCACCGGGGTACGGCTATAATTCACCCCTCCACTTT
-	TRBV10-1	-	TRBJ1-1	CASSEHALQGNEAFF	TGCGCCAGCAGTGAACACGCTCTACAGGGAAATGAAGCTTTCTTT
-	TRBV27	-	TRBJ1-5	CASKETASNQPQHF	TGTGCCAGCAAGGAGACAGCCAGCAATCAGCCCCAGCATTTT
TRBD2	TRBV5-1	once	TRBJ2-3	CASRSSGSTDTQYF	TGCGCCAGCAGAAGTAGCGGGAGCACAGATACGCAGTATTTT
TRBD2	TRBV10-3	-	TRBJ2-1	CAISEQGLAGVNEQFF	TGTGCCATCAGTGAGCAAGGGCTAGCGGGAGTCAATGAGCAGTTCTTC
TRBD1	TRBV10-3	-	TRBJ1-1	CAISEQQGGTEAFF	TGTGCCATCAGTGAACAACAGGGGGGCACTGAAGCTTTCTTT
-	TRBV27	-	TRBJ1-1	CASSPLRGSYTEAFF	TGTGCCAGCAGTCCCCTTAGGGGGAGTTACACTGAAGCTTTCTTT
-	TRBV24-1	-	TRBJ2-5	CATRGPKETQYF	TGTGCCACCAGGGGGCCCAAAGAGACCCAGTACTTC
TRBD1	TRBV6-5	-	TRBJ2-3	CATRTGKLQYF	TGTGCCACGAGGACAGGGAAGCTTCAGTATTTT
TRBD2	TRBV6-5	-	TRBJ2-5	CASRPGTSGGGTQYF	TGTGCCAGCAGGCCCGGGACTAGCGGGGGTGGGACCCAGTACTTC
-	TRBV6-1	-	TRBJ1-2	CASSEGTGGGYTF	TGTGCCAGCAGTGAAGGGACTGGGGGGGGCTACACCTTC
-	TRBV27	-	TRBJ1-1	CASSPLFRNTEAFF	TGTGCCAGCAGTCCCCTTTTCAGGAACACTGAAGCTTTCTTT
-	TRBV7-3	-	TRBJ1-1	CASSAQGGGTEAFF	TGTGCCAGCAGCGCCCAAGGGGGGGGTACTGAAGCTTTCTTT
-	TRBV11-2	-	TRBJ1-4	CASSLGPKLFF	TGTGCCAGCAGCTTAGGGCCCAAACTGTTTTTT
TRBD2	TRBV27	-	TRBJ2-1	CASSISGRAAEQFF	TGTGCCAGCAGTATTAGCGGGAGGGCCGCTGAGCAGTTCTTC
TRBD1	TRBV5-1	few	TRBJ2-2	CASSWGTGNTGELFF	TGCGCCAGCAGCTGGGGGACAGGGAACACCGGGGAGCTGTTTTTT
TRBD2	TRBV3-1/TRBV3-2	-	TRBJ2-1	CASSLRGLAGGYNEQFF	TGTGCCAGCAGCCTGAGGGGGCTAGCGGGAGGGTACAATGAGCAGTTCTTC
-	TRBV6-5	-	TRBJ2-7	CASIGEVEQYF	TGTGCCAGCATTGGGGAGGTCGAGCAGTACTTC
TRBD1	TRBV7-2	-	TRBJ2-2	CASSLGQGAGTGELFF	TGTGCCAGCAGCCTCGGACAGGGGGCCGGCACCGGGGAGCTGTTTTTT
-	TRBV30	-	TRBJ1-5	CAWGHGRDNQPQHF	TGTGCCTGGGGCCATGGCAGGGACAATCAGCCCCAGCATTTT
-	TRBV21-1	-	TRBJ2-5	CASSKWDSFPNPLQETQYF	TGTGCCAGCAGCAAATGGGACAGTTTTCCCAACCCCCTCCAAGAGACCCAGTACTTC
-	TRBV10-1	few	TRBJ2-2	CASSLLASTGELFF	TGCGCCAGCAGTCTACTAGCATCCACCGGGGAGCTGTTTTTT
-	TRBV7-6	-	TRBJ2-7	CASSPNGQITYEQYF	TGTGCCAGCAGCCCTAATGGACAGATTACCTACGAGCAGTACTTC
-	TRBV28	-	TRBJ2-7	CASSLSTYEQYF	TGTGCCAGCAGTTTATCCACCTACGAGCAGTACTTC
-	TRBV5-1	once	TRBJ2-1	CASTQGHYNEQFF	TGCGCCAGCACACAGGGACACTACAATGAGCAGTTCTTC
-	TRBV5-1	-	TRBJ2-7	CASSRSGGTYEQYF	TGCGCCAGCAGTAGATCTGGCGGGACCTACGAGCAGTACTTC